This T cell receptor (beta chain) was found in a study of tumor-infiltrating lymphocytes in primary liver carcinoma. Study-level background: Men and women, 30 to 69 years of age, made up the patients.

From roughly 0.45 ug total RNA, TCR beta cDNA was generated with a primer in the constant region. It was through three nested multiplex PCR rounds of slightly modified ARM-PCR that TCR beta libraries arose. With TRBV1-TRBV30 forward primers and a C-beta reverse primer, the first two PCR rounds were run for approximately 10 cycles each. TCRdb recomputed calls from the multiplex PCR reads with MiXCR, one row per CDR3 protein. Seen here are fewer than 400,000 distinct CDR3 sequences, 50% to 75% observed once, and the top ten hold around 15%. This clonotype has a handful of counts. What it recognizes is unknown. Study-wide points: The top-250-clone fraction was significantly higher in tumors than in blood (p = 0.039). Tumor region pairs shared more overlap than did tumor-adjacent and tumor-blood pairs.

Germline DNA was also extracted, and blood RNA derived from unsorted whole blood. The V gene lost 0 bases and the J gene lost 8 bases, with 13 bases spanning the gap. This CDR3 has 15 amino acids. Sequencing was done on a sample of peripheral blood. The rearrangement joins TRBV12-3 or TRBV12-4 to TRBJ1-4; D remains ambiguous. This TCR was recovered from a woman aged 25 to 39 with primary liver carcinoma and hepatitis B virus infection. The CDR3 DNA sequence: TGTGCCAGCAGTTTAGCGTGGGGAGGCTCCGAAAAACTGTTTTTT. It is translated as CASSLAWGGSEKLFF.